This TCR beta chain was profiled in a study of blood T cell repertoires in COVID-19. The wider study: Both acute and convalescent COVID-19 samples were obtained from the United States, Italy and Spain. The analysed material was cDNA or gDNA that came from T cells, B-cell-depleted T cells, or PBMCs.

As handled by the study authors: Amplifying reference gene primers gave estimates of nucleated cell counts. Profiled with immunoSEQ multiplex PCR; TCRdb holds only in-frame clones, not every one. V and J calls and clone size are as listed in that table; D and trimming were resolved from the DNA. The table has 30,000 to 45,000 clones, about 88% seen once. The germline CDR1 and CDR2 sequences are SGHAT and FQDESV (reference sequence). V was cut by 2 bases and J by 0 bases, with 10 bases left in between. The CDR3 spans 15 residues. The chain employs TRBV11-1 and TRBJ1-1; D is unresolved. The sequenced sample consisted of peripheral blood. The clonotype originates from a man aged 55 to 69 with active COVID-19. CDR3 residues: CASSLTPNMNTEAFF. The CDR3, as DNA: TGTGCCAGCAGCTTAACGCCAAACATGAACACTGAAGCTTTCTTT.